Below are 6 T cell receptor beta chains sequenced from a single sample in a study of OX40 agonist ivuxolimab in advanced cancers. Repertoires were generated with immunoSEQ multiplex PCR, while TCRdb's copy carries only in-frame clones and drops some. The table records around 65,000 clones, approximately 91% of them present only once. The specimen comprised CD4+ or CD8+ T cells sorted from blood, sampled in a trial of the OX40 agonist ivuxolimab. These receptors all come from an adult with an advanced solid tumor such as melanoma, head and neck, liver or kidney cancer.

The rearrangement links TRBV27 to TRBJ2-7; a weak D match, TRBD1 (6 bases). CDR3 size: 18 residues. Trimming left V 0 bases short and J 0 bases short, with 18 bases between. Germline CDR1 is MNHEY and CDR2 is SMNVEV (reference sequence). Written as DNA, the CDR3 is TGTGCCAGCAGTTTATCGGTACCGGGACACGGCAGCTCCTACGAGCAGTACTTC. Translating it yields CASSLSVPGHGSSYEQYF.

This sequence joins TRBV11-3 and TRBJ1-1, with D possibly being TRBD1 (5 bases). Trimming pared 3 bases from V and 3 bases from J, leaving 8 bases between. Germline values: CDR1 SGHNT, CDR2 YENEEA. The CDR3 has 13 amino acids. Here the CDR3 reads CASSFGAYTEAFF. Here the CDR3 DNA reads TGTGCCAGCAGCTTCGGGGCGTACACTGAAGCTTTCTTT.

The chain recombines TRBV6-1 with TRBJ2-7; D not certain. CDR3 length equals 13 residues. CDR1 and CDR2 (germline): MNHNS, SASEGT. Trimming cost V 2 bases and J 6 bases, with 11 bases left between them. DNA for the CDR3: TGTGCCAGCAGTGAAAGTCGGATGTTCGAGCAGTACTTC. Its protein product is CASSESRMFEQYF.

The CDR3 DNA follows: TGTGCCAGCAGTGCCCGGGACAGGGGGAATAATTCACCCCTCCACTTT. As protein: CASSARDRGNNSPLHF. This sequence joins TRBV27 and TRBJ1-6; 11 bases align to TRBD1. The CDR3 is 16 residues long. V was pared by 5 bases and J by 5 bases, with 5 bases of the junction left unmatched. CDR1 is MNHEY and CDR2 is SMNVEV in the germline V gene (reference sequence).

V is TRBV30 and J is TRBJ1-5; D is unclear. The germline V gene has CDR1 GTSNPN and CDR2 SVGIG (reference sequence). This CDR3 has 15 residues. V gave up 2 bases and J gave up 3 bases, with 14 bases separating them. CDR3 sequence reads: CAWSLGGDFNQPQHF. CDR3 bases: TGTGCCTGGAGTTTAGGAGGTGACTTCAATCAGCCCCAGCATTTT.

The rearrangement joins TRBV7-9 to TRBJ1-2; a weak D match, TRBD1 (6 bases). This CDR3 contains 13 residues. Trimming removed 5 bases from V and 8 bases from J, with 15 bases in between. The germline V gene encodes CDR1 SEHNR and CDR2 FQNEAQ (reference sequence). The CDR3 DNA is TGTGCCAGCAGCCGGGACAATGGGGGCGGCTACACCTTC. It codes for CASSRDNGGGYTF.